Listed here is a single TCR beta chain. Antigen specificity is unknown. The source of the sample is a study of T cell responses to AZD1222 COVID-19 vaccine. Across the whole study: Recipients boosted at about 4 weeks or about 12 weeks are pooled. Study conclusions and caveats: White British donors predominated, females outnumbered males, and clonal diversity was possibly underestimated. Breadth and depth of Spike-specific TCRs rose after two AZD1222 doses.

Generated by immunoSEQ multiplex PCR, the TCRdb table keeps only in-frame clones and is missing some. Of roughly 120,000 clones detected, less than 90% appear once; the ten largest clones hold more than 3.5%. The sample consisted of peripheral blood, taken on day 0 of AZD1222 vaccination. The TCR originated in an adult in good health.

CDR3 residues: CASSRGDQPQHF. The CDR3 nucleotides read TGCGCCAGCAGCCGAGGGGATCAGCCCCAGCATTTT. The rearrangement uses TRBV23-1 and TRBJ1-5; D may be TRBD1 (5 bases). TRBV23-1 is designated an ORF whose function remains uncertain. With 6 bases removed from V and 5 bases from J, the gap between germline ends came to 8 bases. The CDR3 consists of 12 residues.